These 28 T cell receptor beta chains were all obtained from the same sample, sequenced in a study of blood T cell repertoires in COVID-19. Some clones are missing from TCRdb's copy, which holds only in-frame ones; the method was immunoSEQ multiplex PCR. The table lists about 270,000 clones, about 90% of them singletons. Sequencing was performed on PBMCs or T cells enriched from blood (not recorded which). The source is a woman in her twenties or thirties with acute COVID-19.

The gene calls are TRBV25-1 and TRBJ1-2; D is uncertain. Trimming pared 4 bases from V and 8 bases from J, leaving 11 bases between. This CDR3 spans 12 amino acids. Germline V lookup: CDR1 MGHDK, CDR2 SYGVNS. The CDR3 is CASSVYIRGYTF. The CDR3 DNA reads TGTGCCAGCAGTGTATATATTAGAGGCTACACCTTC.

The V gene is TRBV19, the J gene TRBJ2-7, with 9 bases aligning to TRBD1. The J segment lost 3 bases and the V segment lost 7 bases, leaving 7 bases of the junction unmatched. The CDR3 spans 14 residues. From germline, CDR1 is LNHDA and CDR2 SQIVND (reference sequence). This CDR3 is CASTPTGGIYEQYF. The CDR3 DNA reads as TGTGCCAGTACCCCGACAGGGGGTATCTACGAGCAGTACTTC.

This clone appeared once. V and J are TRBV4-2 and TRBJ1-4; no reliable D call. V shed 1 base and J shed 0 bases, with 12 bases lying between them. This CDR3 is built from 17 residues. The germline V gene has CDR1 LGHNA and CDR2 YNFKEQ. The CDR3, as DNA: TGTGCCAGCAGCCAAGTAGCGTCATTTGCAACTAATGAAAAACTGTTTTTT. Residues: CASSQVASFATNEKLFF.

The gene calls are TRBV7-2 and TRBJ2-3, with D possibly matching TRBD2 (5 bases). Deletions cut 4 bases from V and 3 bases from J, with 14 bases between. Germline-derived CDR1 and CDR2 are SGHTA and FQGNSA. The CDR3 is made up of 15 amino acids. CDR3 coding DNA: TGTGCCAGCAGCTCCTTGGGTAGCGTGACAGATACGCAGTATTTT. Its protein product is CASSSLGSVTDTQYF.

This clone was seen a single time. The chain links TRBV27 to TRBJ1-4; D may be TRBD1 (5 bases). The V end was cut by 3 bases, the J end by 8 bases, with 16 bases between. Germline V gene data show CDR1 as MNHEY and CDR2 as SMNVEV (reference sequence). The CDR3 is made up of 15 amino acids. CDR3 loop: CASSFGRGLGEKLFF. The CDR3, as DNA: TGTGCCAGCAGTTTTGGTCGGGGACTGGGGGAAAAACTGTTTTTT.

The chain combines TRBV27 with TRBJ2-7; TRBD2 might be the D (5 bases). The length of the CDR3 is 18 residues. The germline V and J ends were trimmed by 3 bases and 2 bases, with 23 bases remaining between them. The germline gives CDR1 MNHEY, CDR2 SMNVEV (reference sequence). Here the CDR3 reads CASSFPLFLAQQTYEQYF. DNA of the CDR3: TGTGCCAGCAGTTTCCCCCTCTTCCTAGCTCAACAAACCTACGAGCAGTACTTC.

The chain combines TRBV5-1 with TRBJ2-1; D might be TRBD2 (5 bases). V lost 3 bases and J lost 4, with 17 bases in between. The CDR3 length is 16 residues. Germline V CDR1 and CDR2: SGHRS, YFSETQ. CDR3: CASSSGWADRYNEQFF. CDR3 DNA sequence: TGCGCCAGCAGCTCGGGGTGGGCAGATCGGTACAATGAGCAGTTCTTC.

This chain links TRBV9 with TRBJ1-5, with D possibly being TRBD1 (5 bases). V lost 3 bases and J lost 0, with 7 bases in between. This CDR3 is 14 amino acids long. Germline V gene lookup returns CDR1 SGDLS and CDR2 YYNGEE. Written as DNA, the CDR3 is TGTGCCAGCAGCGCAGGGTATAGCAATCAGCCCCAGCATTTT. It is translated as CASSAGYSNQPQHF.

The chain joins TRBV5-5 to TRBJ1-6; perhaps TRBD1 as D (6 bases). The length of the CDR3 is 15 residues. Germline V gene lookup returns CDR1 SGHKS and CDR2 YYEKEE (reference sequence). The ends were cut back, 2 bases at V and 7 bases at J, with 13 bases in the middle. The CDR3 region has the DNA TGTGCCAGCAGCTTTGTAAAAGGGGGAAATTCACCCCTCCACTTT. It specifies CASSFVKGGNSPLHF.

The chain combines TRBV19 with TRBJ2-1; TRBD2 agrees at 7 bases. There are 15 residues in the CDR3. V lost 1 base and J lost 5; bases outside the gene matches: 5. CDR1 is LNHDA and CDR2 is SQIVND in the germline V gene (reference sequence). The CDR3 sequence is CASSIVLAYNNEQFF. Here the CDR3 DNA reads TGTGCCAGTAGTATAGTACTAGCGTATAACAATGAGCAGTTCTTC.

V and J are TRBV16 and TRBJ1-5; D is ambiguous. The CDR3 length is 16 residues. Germline V gene lookup returns CDR1 KGHSY and CDR2 FQNENV. V dropped 4 bases and J dropped 6 bases, with 19 bases sitting between them. The CDR3 DNA follows: TGTGCCAGCAGCCCACGTGTAGGGCGGGTGGGTCAGCCCCAGCATTTT. Translated, it gives CASSPRVGRVGQPQHF.

The rearrangement joins TRBV11-2 to TRBJ2-2, with 8 bases lining up with TRBD2. Trimming removed 5 bases from V and 9 bases from J; junction bases left unmatched: 8. In germline, CDR1 is SGHAT, CDR2 FQNNGV. This CDR3 contains 14 residues. DNA for the CDR3: TGTGCCAGCAGCATCGGGAGGGCCAGCTGGGAGCTGTTTTTT. Its protein is CASSIGRASWELFF.

The CDR3 here is CASSGRVTGGDEQFF. The CDR3 region has the DNA TGTGCCAGCAGTGGACGAGTGACAGGGGGCGATGAGCAGTTCTTC. The chain links TRBV2 to TRBJ2-1; TRBD1 agrees at 10 bases. The V gene's germline CDR1 is SNHLY and CDR2 FYNNEI. The CDR3 has 15 amino acids. V lost 4 bases, J lost 8 bases, and 8 bases stayed unmatched.

The chain uses TRBV5-1 and TRBJ2-7; the match to TRBD2 covers 8 bases. The CDR3 totals 13 residues. From germline, CDR1 is SGHRS and CDR2 YFSETQ. The J segment lost 4 bases and the V segment lost 0 bases, leaving 0 bases of the junction unmatched. The CDR3, as DNA: TGCGCCAGCAGCTTGGGCGGGGGGTACGAGCAGTACTTC. Translation: CASSLGGGYEQYF.

The chain has TRBV28 and TRBJ1-2; no reliable D call. V lost 5 bases to trimming and J lost 8 bases, with 15 bases between them. The germline V gene has CDR1 MDHEN and CDR2 SYDVKM. The CDR3 runs to 13 residues. The CDR3 DNA sequence: TGTGCCAGCAGTCCAGGCGTTTTTAGAGGCTACACCTTC. The encoded protein is CASSPGVFRGYTF.

The chain links TRBV14 to TRBJ2-2; D ambiguous. V was shortened by 7 bases and J by 8 bases, with 5 bases between the two germline ends. This CDR3 spans 10 amino acids. Germline CDR1 SGHDN, CDR2 FVKESK. CDR3 protein: CASIGGELFF. The CDR3 bases are TGTGCCAGCATCGGGGGGGAGCTGTTTTTT.

This chain uses TRBV7-8 with TRBJ1-1, with TRBD1 identical over 11 bases. Germline CDR1 reads SGHVS; CDR2 reads FQNEAQ. The V gene end was trimmed by 6 bases and the J gene end by 0 bases; junction bases not matched to a gene: 12. The CDR3 extends over 18 amino acids. The CDR3, as DNA: TGTGCCAGCAGTTTACCGGGACAGGGGGTCCAGGTGAACACTGAAGCTTTCTTT. Translating it yields CASSLPGQGVQVNTEAFF.

This chain joins TRBV15 and TRBJ2-7; possibly TRBD1 for D (6 bases). Trimming left V 3 bases short and J 5 bases short, with 11 bases between. CDR3 length equals 13 residues. Per the germline V gene, CDR1 is LNHNV and CDR2 is YYDKDF (reference sequence). This CDR3 is CATSRDSPHEQYF. Written as DNA, the CDR3 is TGTGCCACCAGCAGGGACAGCCCCCACGAGCAGTACTTC.

The chain uses TRBV7-9 and TRBJ2-7, with D perhaps TRBD1 (5 bases). V was trimmed by 2 bases and J by 5 bases, leaving 16 bases between them. The CDR3 sequence is 15 residues long. CDR1 is SEHNR and CDR2 is FQNEAQ in the germline V gene (reference sequence). The CDR3 sequence is CASSLRAGSWDEQYF. In DNA, the CDR3 is TGTGCCAGCAGCTTAAGGGCAGGGTCGTGGGACGAGCAGTACTTC.

The chain is built from TRBV9 and TRBJ2-3, with a tentative D call TRBD1 (5 bases). Germline CDR1 reads SGDLS; CDR2 reads YYNGEE. This CDR3 spans 13 amino acids. V lost 6 bases and J 1 base, leaving 9 bases between the germline ends. CDR3 in DNA: TGTGCCAGCACCCAAGGGGGCACAGATACGCAGTATTTT. This translates into CASTQGGTDTQYF.

This clone was seen a single time. This rearrangement joins TRBV7-3 to TRBJ2-1; D possibly corresponds to TRBD2 (6 bases). Germline V gives CDR1 SGHTA, CDR2 FQGTGA. The CDR3 runs 16 residues. The V and J ends lost 5 bases and 0 bases respectively, with 14 bases between them. For the CDR3, the DNA is TGTGCCAGCAGCCCCGGGACTGTCAGCTCCTACAATGAGCAGTTCTTC. As protein: CASSPGTVSSYNEQFF.

This chain links TRBV6-5 with TRBJ1-1; tentatively, D is TRBD1 (5 bases). Germline values: CDR1 MNHEY, CDR2 SVGAGI. The CDR3 loop spans 16 amino acids. V lost 0 bases, J lost 6 bases, and 17 bases lay in between. CDR3 sequence: CASSYSATRGVAEAFF. The CDR3, as DNA: TGTGCCAGCAGTTACTCGGCTACAAGGGGTGTGGCTGAAGCTTTCTTT.

The gene calls are TRBV3-1 (or the pseudogene TRBV3-2) and TRBJ2-1, with D perhaps matching TRBD2 (6 bases). The germline CDR1 and CDR2 sequences are LGHDT and YNNKEL (reference sequence). CDR3 length equals 16 residues. Trimming pared 2 bases from V and 1 base from J, leaving 12 bases between. CDR3 loop: CASSQLVAESYNEQFF. DNA of the CDR3: TGTGCCAGCAGCCAACTAGTAGCGGAGTCCTACAATGAGCAGTTCTTC.

The chain has TRBV24-1 and TRBJ2-3, with D perhaps TRBD1 (6 bases). The germline V and J ends were trimmed by 4 bases and 0 bases, with 16 bases remaining between them. Germline V gives CDR1 KGHDR, CDR2 SFDVKD. The CDR3 sequence is 17 residues long. The CDR3 DNA follows: TGTGCCACCAGTGACCTTGTCGGGCAGGGGAGCACAGATACGCAGTATTTT. It translates to CATSDLVGQGSTDTQYF.

This chain joins TRBV7-6 and TRBJ2-5; 7 bases line up with TRBD2. CDR3 size: 16 residues. V was pared by 1 base and J by 2 bases, with 7 bases of the junction left unmatched. CDR1 is SGHVS, CDR2 FNYEAQ, per germline. In DNA form, the CDR3 reads TGTGCCAGCAGCTTAGGGTTGGGGAGGGTACAAGAGACCCAGTACTTC. Amino acid sequence: CASSLGLGRVQETQYF.

The chain carries TRBV18 and TRBJ2-7, with no clear D. Trimming left V 0 bases short and J 4 bases short, with 7 bases between. In germline, CDR1 is KGHSH, CDR2 LQKENI. This CDR3 comprises 13 residues. CDR3 coding DNA: TGTGCCAGCTCACCACCGTCTTTGTACGAGCAGTACTTC. Protein sequence: CASSPPSLYEQYF. Full variable domain (rest looked up from reference TRBV18 and TRBJ2-7): NAGVMQNPRHLVRRRGQEARLRCSPMKGHSHVYWYRQLPEEGLKFMVYLQKENIIDESGMPKERFSAEFPKEGPSILRIQQVVRGDSAAYFCASSPPSLYEQYFGPGTRLTVT.

The chain couples TRBV5-1 to TRBJ1-4; 10 bases are shared with TRBD1. V lost 5 bases and J lost 12; bases outside the gene matches: 13. CDR1 SGHRS and CDR2 YFSETQ come from the germline V gene. CDR3 length: 15 residues. This CDR3 reads CASSPGTGADRELFF. The CDR3 nucleotides read TGCGCCAGCAGTCCGGGGACAGGGGCAGATAGGGAACTGTTTTTT.

The V gene is TRBV10-1, the J gene TRBJ1-3; TRBD1 agrees at 8 bases. V shed 3 bases, J shed 0 bases, and the junction held 13 bases outside the gene matches. Germline V gives CDR1 WNHNN, CDR2 SYGVQD (reference sequence). This CDR3 region has 19 residues. CDR3 DNA: TGCGCCAGCAGTGACCGGGACAGGAGTCTTGTTCACTCTGGAAACACCATATATTTT. Amino acids: CASSDRDRSLVHSGNTIYF.